This TCR beta chain comes out of a study of T cells in Graves' hyperthyroidism and ophthalmopathy (dated by TCRdb to the late 2010s). A note on the overall study: TCR V-J signatures able to tell the groups apart were searched for in a discovery cohort of approximately 95 patients, of whom around 43 had Graves' ophthalmopathy and about 55 had stable Graves' hyperthyroidism. The paper reports TCR Vbeta CDR3 sequencing of over 130 peripheral blood samples: under 45 ophthalmopathy, roughly 74 hyperthyroidism and around 17 progressor patients. After sampling, hyperthyroidism patients received methimazole starting at 30 mg daily, and ophthalmopathy patients received high-dose intravenous methylprednisolone. The study also compared thyroid tissue and blood T-cell repertoires from a handful of Graves' hyperthyroidism patients. Whether ophthalmopathy could be predicted prospectively was tested in an independent validation cohort made up of roughly 19 hyperthyroidism patients plus 17 patients who later progressed to ophthalmopathy. The roughly 91 discovery patients were randomly split 7:3 into training and test sets.

General findings and caveats noted by the study authors: During validation, the model predicted progression to ophthalmopathy a median of approximately 7 months ahead of onset, with roughly 65% sensitivity and more than 72% specificity. Sample size was not statistically predetermined, and investigators were not blinded to group allocation. Most expanded thyroid clonotypes (frequency above 0.001) were also found in blood, which suggests that blood repertoires may mirror thyroid immune responses. In cross-validation, a model built on a 13 V-J signature told ophthalmopathy apart from stable hyperthyroidism with 85% to 90% sensitivity and 81% to 82% specificity, and in testing the same model reached 80%/75%.

Graves' hyperthyroidism was defined as stable when no progression to ophthalmopathy occurred over 18 months of follow-up. Hyperthyroidism patients were aged 18 to 65 years and newly diagnosed, with disease duration of less than 2 months. Any patient with an uncontrolled infection, another autoimmune disease, pregnancy or lactation was excluded. Diagnoses relied on clinical symptoms, serum thyroxine and TRAb, thyroid ultrasound and orbital computed tomography. Total RNA was extracted using Trizol reagent, and RNA quality was assessed on an Agilent 2100 Bioanalyzer. This clonotype was seen repeatedly, ten times or more. Which antigen it targets is not known. No base qualities exist here, and no much larger clone lies one base off it. Amplification of TCR beta CDR3 regions was carried out from RNA transcripts. The TCR CDR3 was subjected to a first round of RT-PCR using the HTBI primer set and the Qiagen OneStep RT-PCR kit. The libraries were constructed in a second round of multiplex PCR and then size-selected and purified. Sequencing of the libraries was done on an Illumina HiSeq2000 using paired-end 100 bp reads. Turning to the authors' computational methods: SOAPnuke was used to process the raw data, with reads discarded if the reads contained adapters or uncalled bases, had a mean Phred below 15, or lacked an exact constant-primer or identifier match. High-quality paired reads were merged using COPE v1.2.5, and each unique nucleotide sequence was defined as a clonotype. MiTCR v1.1 was used to align the clonotypes against IMGT TRBV, TRBD and TRBJ reference segments. The analysis was restricted to V-J combinations with a frequency above 0.0001, which together covered about 99% of the repertoires. A TCS score was defined as the ratio between F50 (clonal expansion) and ExV (chaos), using BLOSUM62-based TCRdist between CDR3 peptides within each V-J. Welch's t-statistics and random forest reduced 500 to 550 V-J features to 13, which were used in a naive Bayes classifier (R e1071). The similarity between thyroid and blood repertoires was quantified using the Morisita-Horn index. TCRdb redid the processing of the public reads, applying fastp at Q25 and MiXCR, and retained in-frame beta chains. Entries are consolidated by CDR3 protein sequence, retaining the most common genes and DNA. Here the V and J calls rest on TCRdb's processing, not on the authors' analysis. The sample table contains almost 600,000 distinct CDR3 sequences; only one count was recorded for under 60% of them. Around 7.7% of the sample lies in the top ten.

Its CDR3 holds 13 amino acids, cysteine through phenylalanine. Just the 39-base CDR3 DNA is kept, in frame starting at base 1. A distance of 6 bases separates the germline ends of V and J, which lose 2 bases and 2 bases respectively. The CDR1 and CDR2 encoded by the germline V gene are SNHLY and FYNNEI. This chain joins TRBV2 to TRBJ2-5; the D gene is unclear. Input material: peripheral blood or thyroid tissue (not recorded which). This receptor was obtained from a woman between 18 and 29 years old with Graves' hyperthyroidism. The nucleotide sequence reads TGTGCCAGCAGTGAAATGTCTCAAGAGACCCAGTACTTC. It translates as CASSEMSQETQYF.